This T cell receptor beta chain was identified in a study of long-term antiretroviral therapy in people with HIV. The length of the CDR3 is 13 residues. V was shortened by 4 bases and J by 8 bases, with 14 bases between the two germline ends. Germline V gives CDR1 SNHLY, CDR2 FYNNEI. The libraries were made with immunoSEQ v3.0 at survey level. Repertoires were generated with immunoSEQ multiplex PCR, while TCRdb's copy carries only in-frame clones and drops some. This repertoire shows 44,000 or so clones, around 96% found once; its top ten account for about 2.5%. The chain couples TRBV2 to TRBJ1-2, with a weak D call TRBD1 (5 bases). The receptor's source is a woman aged 45-65 years with HIV. Sequences were derived from unsorted PBMCs, sampled 3.7 years after starting antiretroviral therapy. CDR3 region: CASSVGTEEGYTF. Here the CDR3 DNA reads TGTGCCAGCAGTGTAGGGACCGAGGAGGGCTACACCTTC.